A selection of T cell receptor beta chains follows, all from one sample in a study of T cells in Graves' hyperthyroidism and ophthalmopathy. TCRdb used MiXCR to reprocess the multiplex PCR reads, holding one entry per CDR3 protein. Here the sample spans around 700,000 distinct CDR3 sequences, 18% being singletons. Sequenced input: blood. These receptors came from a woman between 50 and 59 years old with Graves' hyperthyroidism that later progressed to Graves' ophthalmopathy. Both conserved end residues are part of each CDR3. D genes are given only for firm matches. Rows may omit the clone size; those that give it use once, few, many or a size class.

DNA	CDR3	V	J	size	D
TGTGCCAGCAGAGACAGGGGGCTAGAGACCCAGTACTTC	CASRDRGLETQYF	TRBV6-1	TRBJ2-5	many	TRBD1
TGTGCGCACTCTGTTACCGGGGGGCACGGCACAGATACGCAGTATTTT	CAHSVTGGHGTDTQYF	TRBV2	TRBJ2-3	few	-
TGTGCCAGCAGCACTGGACAGATGAACACTGAAGCTTTCTTT	CASSTGQMNTEAFF	TRBV11-2	TRBJ1-1	many	-
TGTGCCAGCAGTTTATCAGGTCGCCAACTCGGCACAGATGCGCAGTATTTT	CASSLSGRQLGTDAQYF	TRBV12-3/TRBV12-4	TRBJ2-3	-	-
TGTGCCAGCAGTCTAGGGACGAAGGAGCTGTTTTTT	CASSLGTKELFF	TRBV16	TRBJ2-2	-	-
TGTGCCAGTAGCCACAGGGCGACAACTAATGAAAAACTGTTTTTT	CASSHRATTNEKLFF	TRBV19	TRBJ1-4	few	-
TGTGCCAGCAGTTTAGGGACAGGGGAAACGCACGAGCAGTACTTC	CASSLGTGETHEQYF	TRBV12-3/TRBV12-4	TRBJ2-7	-	TRBD1
TGTGCCAGCAGCTTGACCGGGGCCTTCGAAACTGAAGCTTTCTTT	CASSLTGAFETEAFF	TRBV7-6	TRBJ1-1	-	-
TGTGCCAGCAGCGCCACGACAGGGATGGGAAATGAGCAGTTCTTC	CASSATTGMGNEQFF	TRBV9	TRBJ2-1	-	TRBD1
TGCGCCAGCAGCCCCCCGAGCGGGGGGCGGAATGAGCAGTTCTTC	CASSPPSGGRNEQFF	TRBV5-1	TRBJ2-1	many	TRBD2
TGTGCCAGCAGTTTTGGTGGGCCGGCCTACGAGCAGTACTTC	CASSFGGPAYEQYF	TRBV27	TRBJ2-7	many	-
TGTGCCAGCAGTTACTACCCGACGGGACTAGCGGGGACGAACACCGGGGAGCTGTTTTTT	CASSYYPTGLAGTNTGELFF	TRBV6-5	TRBJ2-2	few	TRBD2
TGCGCCAGCAGCCAAGGACGGAGGGGGAACACTGAAGCTTTCTTT	CASSQGRRGNTEAFF	TRBV5-1	TRBJ1-1	many	-
TGTGCCAGCAGCTTGGACCCCTATAGGGCGGGCAAAAACATTCAGTACTTC	CASSLDPYRAGKNIQYF	TRBV5-8	TRBJ2-4	-	-
TGTGCCAGCAGCCAAGATTCTGTACGACAGCCCCAGCATTTT	CASSQDSVRQPQHF	TRBV12-3/TRBV12-4	TRBJ1-5	-	-
TGCAGTGCTTTTCCCCCCGGGACTAGCGGGGCGTTCTCCTACAATGAGCAGTTCTTC	CSAFPPGTSGAFSYNEQFF	TRBV20-1	TRBJ2-1	-	TRBD2
TGTGCCAGCAGTGAAGCACGTGGAAACACCATATATTTT	CASSEARGNTIYF	TRBV6-1	TRBJ1-3	few	-
TGTGCCAGCAGTTACCGGGACGGCCAACAGCCCCAGCATTTT	CASSYRDGQQPQHF	TRBV6-1	TRBJ1-5	-	-
TGTGCCAGCAGCTTAGCCCCGGGGGGCCCTAGAACTGAAGCTTTCTTT	CASSLAPGGPRTEAFF	TRBV7-9	TRBJ1-1	-	-
TGTGCTAGTGGTTTGGTACTAGGGGTCTCCTTGGGGTCTAGCAATCAGCCCCAGCATTTT	CASGLVLGVSLGSSNQPQHF	TRBV12-5	TRBJ1-5	few	-
TGTGCCTGGAGTGCCCCGCGGGGGCTCGGTAATGAAAAACTGTTTTTT	CAWSAPRGLGNEKLFF	TRBV30	TRBJ1-4	many	-
TGTGCCACCAGTGAATACCCTCGTTGCGCTGGAAACACCATATATTTT	CATSEYPRCAGNTIYF	TRBV24-1	TRBJ1-3	-	-
TGTGCCAGCAGAGCCCCCGGCGCTTCCCCCTACGAGCAGTACTTC	CASRAPGASPYEQYF	TRBV11-2	TRBJ2-7	-	-
TGTGCCAGCAGTTTATCTGGCTGGAATGAGCAGTTCTTC	CASSLSGWNEQFF	TRBV27	TRBJ2-1	many	-
TGTGCCAGCAGCTCCATGGACAGGGCTCATGGGGCCAACGTCCTGACTTTC	CASSSMDRAHGANVLTF	TRBV13	TRBJ2-6	few	TRBD1
TGTGCCAGCAGCTTGGTAGGGGCCGGCTATGGCTACACCTTC	CASSLVGAGYGYTF	TRBV5-4	TRBJ1-2	few	-
TGTGCCAGCTCACCAAGACCGCAAGCCGGGGAGCTGTTTTTT	CASSPRPQAGELFF	TRBV18	TRBJ2-2	many	-
TGTGCCGGCAGTTTTGGGGACTCCTACGAGCAGTACTTC	CAGSFGDSYEQYF	TRBV27	TRBJ2-7	-	-
TGTGCCAGCAGTTTATGGGCACCGTGGCAGCCAAACAATGAGCAGTTCTTC	CASSLWAPWQPNNEQFF	TRBV28	TRBJ2-1	few	-
TGTGCCAGCAGTTTTTTCCAGAGCACTGAAGCTTTCTTT	CASSFFQSTEAFF	TRBV12-3/TRBV12-4	TRBJ1-1	-	-
TGCAGTGCTAGAGATTCGTGGGGAACGGATACACCGAATGAGCAGTTCTTC	CSARDSWGTDTPNEQFF	TRBV20-1	TRBJ2-1	many	-
TGTGCCAGCAGTTCCCCACAGGGATCTCGATACGAGCAGTACTTC	CASSSPQGSRYEQYF	TRBV6-1	TRBJ2-7	few	-
TGTGCCAGCAGTTTACAGGGAGCAGAGACCCAGTACTTC	CASSLQGAETQYF	TRBV27	TRBJ2-5	many	-
TGTGCCAACCCGGGACATCGCTCTGGAAACACCATATATTTT	CANPGHRSGNTIYF	TRBV3-1	TRBJ1-3	-	-
TGCAGTGCTACAGGACCCCCGGAGACCCAGTACTTC	CSATGPPETQYF	TRBV20-1	TRBJ2-5	few	-
TGTGCCAGCAGTCCCGCGTCCAGGGGCGGAAAACTGTTTTTT	CASSPASRGGKLFF	TRBV12-3/TRBV12-4	TRBJ1-4	many	-
TGTGCCAGCAGCTACCAGCGGGGGACGGTTAATTCACCCCTCCACTTT	CASSYQRGTVNSPLHF	TRBV7-8	TRBJ1-6	few	-
TGCGCCAGCAGCTTGGGGGGGGCCGGTCTCTACGAGCAGTACTTC	CASSLGGAGLYEQYF	TRBV5-1	TRBJ2-7	-	-
TGTGCCAGCAGCTTACCGGCAGAGACACCGAACACTGAAGCTTTCTTT	CASSLPAETPNTEAFF	TRBV7-9	TRBJ1-1	-	-
TGTGCCAGCAGCGTACTGACAGGGGGCTCCGAGCAGTACTTC	CASSVLTGGSEQYF	TRBV9	TRBJ2-7	-	TRBD1
TGCAGTGCTACCCGGGACGGAGCCTACGAGCAGTACTTC	CSATRDGAYEQYF	TRBV20-1	TRBJ2-7	many	-
TGCGCCAGCAGCTTTACGACTAGCGGGGATGAAGAGACCCAGTACTTC	CASSFTTSGDEETQYF	TRBV5-1	TRBJ2-5	-	TRBD2
TGTGCCAGCAGTTTAAAAGCATATAGCACAGATACGCAGTATTTT	CASSLKAYSTDTQYF	TRBV12-3/TRBV12-4	TRBJ2-3	many	-
TGTGCCAGTAGGCCCAACAGGGGAGACGAGCAGTACTTC	CASRPNRGDEQYF	TRBV19	TRBJ2-7	-	TRBD1
TGTGCCAGCAGTCCAACCGGGACAGGGGGATCTGAGCAGTTCTTC	CASSPTGTGGSEQFF	TRBV2	TRBJ2-1	many	TRBD1
TGTGCCCGCAGCTTTCAGGGCGGGACTGAAGCTTTCTTT	CARSFQGGTEAFF	TRBV5-4	TRBJ1-1	-	-
TGTGCCACCAGTGAGGGGCGAGGCTACGGGCAGTACTTC	CATSEGRGYGQYF	TRBV24-1	TRBJ2-7	few	-
TGTGCCACCCGTCTACTAGGAGGGGAGACCCAGTACTTC	CATRLLGGETQYF	TRBV15	TRBJ2-5	few	-
TGCAGTGCTATCCGTAACATGAACACTGAAGCTTTCTTT	CSAIRNMNTEAFF	TRBV20-1	TRBJ1-1	many	-
TGTGCCAGCAGCTTAGAACCGGGAATGGGTGAGCAGTTCTTC	CASSLEPGMGEQFF	TRBV7-2	TRBJ2-1	many	-
TGCAGTGCTAGAGATTTTCAGAACACCGGGGAGCTGTTTTTT	CSARDFQNTGELFF	TRBV20-1	TRBJ2-2	-	-
TGTGCCAGCAGTTCCCGCAGGGGGGCCGGTGAAGCTTTCTTT	CASSSRRGAGEAFF	TRBV12-3/TRBV12-4	TRBJ1-1	many	TRBD1
TGCGCCAGCAGCTTACGAACCTGGACAGCCGGCTCACCCCTCCACTTT	CASSLRTWTAGSPLHF	TRBV5-1	TRBJ1-6	many	-
TGTGCCAGCAGTTACCAGTCGGCGGACAATGAGCAGTTCTTC	CASSYQSADNEQFF	TRBV6-5	TRBJ2-1	-	-
TGTGCCATCAGTGACGGTCAGGGGCTAGGGGAAAAACTGTTTTTT	CAISDGQGLGEKLFF	TRBV10-3	TRBJ1-4	few	-
TGTGCCAGCGATCAGGGTTCCTACAATGAGCAGTTCTTC	CASDQGSYNEQFF	TRBV6-1	TRBJ2-1	many	-
TGCGCCAGCAGCTTGGAGGCGTCAGGGGGCGATGGCTACACCTTC	CASSLEASGGDGYTF	TRBV5-1	TRBJ1-2	-	TRBD1
TGTGCCAGCAGCCAGAGACTAGCGGGGGACACTGAAGCTTTCTTT	CASSQRLAGDTEAFF	TRBV3-1	TRBJ1-1	-	-
TGTGCCAGCAGTCAAAGGGGTGAGTCACCCCTCCACTTT	CASSQRGESPLHF	TRBV27	TRBJ1-6	-	-